Below are 29 T cell receptor beta chains sequenced from a single sample in a study of patients and donors after allogeneic stem cell transplantation. TCRdb used MiXCR to reprocess the RT-PCR reads, holding one entry per CDR3 protein. The sample carries 150,000 to 250,000 distinct CDR3 sequences, 41% recorded once. The sample was blood, either unsorted or a sorted T cell fraction (not recorded which). The receptors shown here come from a human donor who was either an allogeneic HSCT recipient or a stem cell or donor lymphocyte infusion donor (not recorded which). It is not recorded whose cells these are; they may come from a transplant donor.

This clonotype has only a few counts. V is TRBV29-1 and J is TRBJ2-7, with D possibly called TRBD1 or TRBD2 (5 bases each). The CDR3 contains 13 residues. Trimming cost V 7 bases and J 8 bases, with 21 bases left between them. Germline V gene sequence: CDR1 SQVTM, CDR2 ANQGSEA. As DNA, the CDR3 is TGCAGCGCCATCCTCGGGACGGCCTTAAAGCAGTACTTC. As protein: CSAILGTALKQYF.

This clonotype was counted a few times. The V and J genes are TRBV7-7 and TRBJ2-1; no clear D gene. CDR3 length equals 14 residues. V gave up 1 base and J gave up 4 bases, with 8 bases separating them. Germline V gene sequence: CDR1 SSHAT, CDR2 FNYEAQ (reference sequence). CDR3 sequence: CASSLDLSYNEQFF. For the CDR3, the DNA is TGTGCCAGCAGCTTAGATCTATCATACAATGAGCAGTTCTTC.

This chain uses TRBV15 with TRBJ1-5; no clear D. The CDR3 runs to 12 residues. Trimming pared 3 bases from V and 5 bases from J, leaving 5 bases between. Germline loops: CDR1 LNHNV, CDR2 YYDKDF (reference sequence). Here the CDR3 reads CATSSPYQPQHF. The CDR3 coding sequence is TGTGCCACCAGCAGCCCATATCAGCCCCAGCATTTT. The complete variable domain, with remaining parts taken from reference TRBV15 and TRBJ1-5, reads DAMVIQNPRYQVTQFGKPVTLSCSQTLNHNVMYWYQQKSSQAPKLLFHYYDKDFNNEADTPDNFQSRRPNTSFCFLDIRSPGLGDTAMYLCATSSPYQPQHFGDGTRLSIL.

This clonotype was seen a handful of times. The chain combines TRBV9 with TRBJ1-1, with TRBD1 matching 7 bases. The CDR3 is 13 residues long. Per the germline V gene, CDR1 is SGDLS and CDR2 is YYNGEE. The V and J ends lost 2 bases and 7 bases, in that order; junction bases with no gene match: 5. CDR3 amino acids: CASSVSGQLEAFF. The CDR3 bases are TGTGCCAGCAGCGTGTCGGGACAGCTTGAAGCTTTCTTT.

This sequence joins TRBV9 and TRBJ2-7; TRBD2 matches 10 bases. The V gene's germline CDR1 is SGDLS and CDR2 YYNGEE. The CDR3 loop spans 14 amino acids. The V gene end was trimmed by 4 bases and the J gene end by 4 bases; junction bases not matched to a gene: 5. The CDR3 nucleotides are TGTGCCAGCAGCTCCGGACTAGCGGAATACGAGCAGTACTTC. Translating gives CASSSGLAEYEQYF.

In its sample, this clonotype was seen once. This chain joins TRBV2 and TRBJ2-7; D remains ambiguous. Germline CDR1 reads SNHLY; CDR2 reads FYNNEI. The CDR3 is 10 amino acids. The V end lost 2 bases, the J end lost 6 bases, and 2 bases lay between the germline ends. CDR3 region: CASSESEQYF. The CDR3 DNA sequence: TGTGCCAGCAGTGAATCCGAGCAGTACTTC.

This chain links TRBV6-5 with TRBJ2-2; 7 nucleotides agree with TRBD2. The germline V gene has CDR1 MNHEY and CDR2 SVGAGI. V dropped 6 bases and J dropped 6; count of bases not matched to a gene: 10. The CDR3 contains 15 residues. The CDR3, as DNA: TGTGCCAGCAGCCTCGGACTAGTGGGGGCCGGGGAGCTGTTTTTT. Its translation: CASSLGLVGAGELFF.

This clonotype was counted between two and nine times. This rearrangement joins TRBV2 to TRBJ1-1; D unclear. Trimming took 2 bases from V and 1 from J, leaving 11 bases between them. This CDR3 region has 15 residues. Germline V gene sequence: CDR1 SNHLY, CDR2 FYNNEI. CDR3 amino acids: CASSELERANTEAFF. CDR3 coding DNA: TGTGCCAGCAGTGAACTAGAGAGGGCGAACACTGAAGCTTTCTTT.

This clonotype was recorded once. The gene calls are TRBV4-3 and TRBJ1-2; D gene unclear. Germline V gene lookup returns CDR1 LGHNA and CDR2 YSLEER. With 0 bases removed from V and 9 bases from J, the gap between germline ends came to 14 bases. This CDR3 comprises 14 residues. This CDR3 is CASSQDSYRLSYTF. In DNA form, the CDR3 reads TGCGCCAGCAGCCAAGATTCGTATAGACTGAGCTACACCTTC.

In this sample, this clonotype turned up a few times. The rearrangement links TRBV29-1 to TRBJ1-1, with D tentatively TRBD1 (6 bases). Per the germline V gene, CDR1 is SQVTM and CDR2 is ANQGSEA. CDR3 size: 13 residues. V lost 7 bases to trimming and J lost 0 bases, with 12 bases between them. The CDR3 region is CSALQGMNTEAFF. In nucleotides, the CDR3 is TGCAGCGCCTTACAGGGCATGAACACTGAAGCTTTCTTT.

The chain employs TRBV9 and TRBJ2-2; 7 bases fit TRBD2. The CDR3 sequence is 16 residues long. The V and J ends lost 4 bases and 0 bases, in that order; junction bases with no gene match: 6. Germline V lookup: CDR1 SGDLS, CDR2 YYNGEE. The CDR3 DNA sequence: TGTGCCAGCAGCTCCCCTAGCGGACCGAACACCGGGGAGCTGTTTTTT. This encodes CASSSPSGPNTGELFF.

This clonotype was detected only a few times. This sequence joins TRBV28 and TRBJ1-1; possible D gene TRBD1, 5 bases. This CDR3 is built from 15 residues. Germline CDR1 and CDR2: MDHEN and SYDVKM. V shed 3 bases and J shed 3 bases, with 14 bases lying between them. This CDR3 is CASSFEGRSDTEAFF. DNA of the CDR3: TGTGCCAGCAGTTTCGAGGGGAGGTCGGACACTGAAGCTTTCTTT.

The rearrangement joins TRBV7-9 to TRBJ1-1; D unclear. The CDR3 is 15 residues long. Germline V gene lookup returns CDR1 SEHNR and CDR2 FQNEAQ (reference sequence). V shed 1 base and J shed 1 base, with 10 bases lying between them. The CDR3 protein is CASSLERGQNTEAFF. CDR3 DNA: TGTGCCAGCAGCTTAGAGAGAGGGCAGAACACTGAAGCTTTCTTT.

V gene TRBV3-2 combines with J gene TRBJ2-7. TRBV3-2 has pseudogene status. The CDR3 is 13 residues long. Here the CDR3 DNA reads TGTGCCAGCAGTCGTGACGAGAACTACGAGCAGTACTTC. It encodes CASSRDENYEQYF.

V usage is TRBV28 and J usage is TRBJ1-6; D call uncertain. The CDR3 contains 16 residues. The V end was cut by 3 bases, the J end by 3 bases, with 12 bases between. Germline loops: CDR1 MDHEN, CDR2 SYDVKM. The CDR3 DNA follows: TGTGCCAGCAGTTTTCTGAGGCTACTCTATAATTCACCCCTCCACTTT. It is translated as CASSFLRLLYNSPLHF.

In this sample, this clonotype turned up a few times. This sequence joins TRBV5-1 and TRBJ1-6, with 8 positions matching TRBD1. This CDR3 has 15 residues. Germline assignment: CDR1 SGHRS and CDR2 YFSETQ. V shed 4 bases, J shed 5 bases, and the junction held 5 bases outside the gene matches. As DNA, the CDR3 is TGCGCCAGCAGCAGCGAACAGGGGGATAATTCACCCCTCCACTTT. Amino acids: CASSSEQGDNSPLHF.

The chain joins TRBV7-2 to TRBJ2-2, with D perhaps TRBD2 (5 bases). The CDR3 length is 14 residues. In germline, CDR1 is SGHTA, CDR2 FQGNSA. The V end lost 4 bases, the J end lost 5 bases, and 11 bases lay between the germline ends. CDR3 sequence (DNA): TGTGCCAGCAGCTACGGGTGGAGGACCGGGGAGCTGTTTTTT. This codes for CASSYGWRTGELFF.

This chain links TRBV9 with TRBJ2-1; 10 bases map to TRBD2. Germline-derived CDR1 and CDR2 are SGDLS and YYNGEE. There are 15 residues in the CDR3. J lost 6 bases, V lost 1 base, and 4 bases had no gene match. CDR3: CASSVIGLAVNEQFF. CDR3 nucleotide sequence: TGTGCCAGCAGCGTAATAGGACTAGCGGTCAATGAGCAGTTCTTC.

The gene calls are TRBV4-3 and TRBJ2-1; D possibly corresponds to TRBD1 (6 bases). This CDR3 is 18 amino acids long. Germline assignment: CDR1 LGHNA and CDR2 YSLEER. Trimming took 0 bases from V and 4 from J, leaving 19 bases between them. As DNA, the CDR3 is TGCGCCAGCAGCCAAGAGGCACGAGGGGACACCGTATACAATGAGCAGTTCTTC. Its translation: CASSQEARGDTVYNEQFF.

The chain uses TRBV5-8 and TRBJ2-5; D could derive from TRBD1 or TRBD2 (6 bases each). Germline CDR1 and CDR2: SGHTS and YDEGEE. This CDR3 is built from 14 residues. The ends were cut back, 1 base at V and 5 bases at J, with 12 bases in the middle. The DNA for the CDR3 is TGTGCCAGCAGCTTGTGGGGGGCCGGGGAGACCCAGTACTTC. Its protein is CASSLWGAGETQYF.

To note about this clonotype: One end of the junction fails to match germline, which may point to a read error. J is TRBJ2-3 and V is TRBV12-3 or TRBV12-4; D unclear. CDR3 length equals 12 residues. CDR3 loop: CASSLAPDTQYF. In nucleotides, the CDR3 is TGTGCCAGCAGCTTAGCCCCAGATACGCAGTATTTT.

This chain joins TRBV7-6 and TRBJ2-3; possible D gene TRBD1, 6 bases. The CDR3 runs 15 residues. V shed 3 bases and J shed 0 bases, with 10 bases lying between them. Germline CDR1 reads SGHVS; CDR2 reads FNYEAQ. This CDR3 is CASSFGQISTDTQYF. The CDR3 nucleotides read TGTGCCAGCAGCTTCGGACAGATAAGCACAGATACGCAGTATTTT.

The CDR3 bases are TGCAGTGCTCGCACCCCCGGTACGAACACTGAAGCTTTCTTT. This translates into CSARTPGTNTEAFF. J is TRBJ1-1 and V is TRBV20-1; D uncertain. Deletions cut 5 bases from V and 1 base from J, with 14 bases between. Per germline, CDR1 DFQATT and CDR2 SNEGSKA (reference sequence). The CDR3 is made up of 14 amino acids.

This clonotype was detected only once. The chain combines TRBV9 with TRBJ2-1, with no clear D. From germline, CDR1 is SGDLS and CDR2 YYNGEE. The ends were cut back, 3 bases at V and 7 bases at J, with 17 bases in the middle. The CDR3 loop spans 15 amino acids. The CDR3 sequence: CASSEPPSGGNEQFF. CDR3 nucleotides: TGTGCCAGCAGCGAGCCCCCTTCGGGTGGAAATGAGCAGTTCTTC. Full variable domain (outside the CDR3, taken from reference TRBV9 and TRBJ2-1): DSGVTQTPKHLITATGQRVTLRCSPRSGDLSVYWYQQSLDQGLQFLIQYYNGEERAKGNILERFSAQQFPDLHSELNLSSLELGDSALYFCASSEPPSGGNEQFFGPGTRLTVL.

This clonotype has more than one count but fewer than ten. The rearrangement joins TRBV28 to TRBJ1-1, with D perhaps matching TRBD1 (6 bases). Germline V CDR1 and CDR2: MDHEN, SYDVKM. The V and J ends lost 5 bases and 1 base respectively, with 11 bases between them. This CDR3 is built from 14 residues. The CDR3 loop is CASSPGHPNTEAFF. The CDR3 region has the DNA TGTGCCAGCAGTCCGGGACACCCGAACACTGAAGCTTTCTTT.

The rearrangement uses TRBV3-1 and TRBJ2-3; no firm D call. Germline V CDR1 and CDR2: LGHDT, YNNKEL (reference sequence). This CDR3 has 14 residues. V shed 0 bases and J shed 2 bases, with 6 bases lying between them. CDR3 sequence: CASSQDPATDTQYF. The CDR3 bases are TGTGCCAGCAGCCAAGATCCCGCCACAGATACGCAGTATTTT.

The rearrangement links TRBV20-1 to TRBJ2-1, with TRBD2 identical over 16 bases. The CDR3 consists of 18 residues. Per the germline V gene, CDR1 is DFQATT and CDR2 is SNEGSKA (reference sequence). Unmatched junction bases numbered 15, after V lost 5 bases and J lost 8 bases. CDR3: CSASRGPGTSGRVDEQFF. The CDR3 DNA is TGCAGTGCTTCCAGAGGGCCCGGGACTAGCGGGAGGGTCGATGAGCAGTTCTTC.

CDR3 in amino acids: CASSPGPEPYEQYF. The CDR3 nucleotides are TGTGCCAGCTCACCGGGGCCAGAACCTTACGAGCAGTACTTC. The gene calls are TRBV18 and TRBJ2-7, with D perhaps matching TRBD1 (5 bases). The CDR3 sequence is 14 residues long. The V end was cut by 3 bases, the J end by 4 bases, with 13 bases between. Germline V gene lookup returns CDR1 KGHSH and CDR2 LQKENI.

The rearrangement joins TRBV12-3 or TRBV12-4 to TRBJ1-1, with no clear D. There are 13 residues in the CDR3. V lost 7 bases, J lost 0 bases, and 9 bases lay in between. The CDR3 region is CASTFQLNTEAFF. CDR3 bases: TGTGCCAGCACTTTCCAATTGAACACTGAAGCTTTCTTT.